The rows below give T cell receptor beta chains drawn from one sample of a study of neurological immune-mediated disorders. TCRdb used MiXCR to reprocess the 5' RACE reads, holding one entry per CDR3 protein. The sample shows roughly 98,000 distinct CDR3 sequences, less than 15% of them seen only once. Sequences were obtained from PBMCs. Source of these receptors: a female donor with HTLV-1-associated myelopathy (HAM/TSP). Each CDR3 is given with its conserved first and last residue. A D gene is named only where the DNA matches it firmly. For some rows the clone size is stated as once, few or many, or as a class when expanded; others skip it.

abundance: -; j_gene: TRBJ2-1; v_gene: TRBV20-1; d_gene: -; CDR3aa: CSARDEQGTRAQFF; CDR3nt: TGCAGTGCTAGAGATGAGCAGGGGACTCGCGCGCAGTTCTTC
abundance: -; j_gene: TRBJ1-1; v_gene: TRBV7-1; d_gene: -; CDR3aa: CASSYGTQNTEAFF; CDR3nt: TGTGCCAGCAGCTACGGGACCCAGAACACTGAAGCTTTCTTT
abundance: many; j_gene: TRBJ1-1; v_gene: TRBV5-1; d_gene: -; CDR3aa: CASSSATPGRRTEAFF; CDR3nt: TGCGCCAGCAGCTCCGCTACGCCAGGTAGGAGGACTGAAGCTTTCTTT
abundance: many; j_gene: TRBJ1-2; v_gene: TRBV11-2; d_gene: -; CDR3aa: CASRNSEQGPYGYTF; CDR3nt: TGTGCCAGCAGAAATAGCGAACAGGGACCTTATGGCTACACCTTC
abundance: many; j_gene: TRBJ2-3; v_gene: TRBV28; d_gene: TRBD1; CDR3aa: CASSFGLTGWGTQYF; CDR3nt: TGTGCCAGCAGTTTTGGCCTGACAGGGTGGGGTACGCAGTATTTT
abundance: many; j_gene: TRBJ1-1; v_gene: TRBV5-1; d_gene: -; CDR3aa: CASSLAGAAWSEAFF; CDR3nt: TGCGCCAGCAGCTTGGCAGGTGCAGCTTGGTCTGAAGCTTTCTTT
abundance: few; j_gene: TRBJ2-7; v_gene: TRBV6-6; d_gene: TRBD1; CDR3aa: CVSTRGQGALEQYF; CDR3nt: TGTGTCAGCACGCGGGGACAGGGGGCACTGGAGCAGTACTTC
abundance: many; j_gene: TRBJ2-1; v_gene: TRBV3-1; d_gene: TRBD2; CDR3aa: CASSQGLAGANEQFF; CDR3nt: TGTGCCAGCAGCCAAGGACTAGCGGGGGCGAATGAGCAGTTCTTC
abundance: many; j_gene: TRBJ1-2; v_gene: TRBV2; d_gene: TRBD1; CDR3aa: CASSEDRGGYTF; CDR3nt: TGTGCCAGCAGCGAGGACAGGGGTGGCTACACCTTC
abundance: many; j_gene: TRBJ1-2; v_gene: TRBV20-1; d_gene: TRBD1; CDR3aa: CSATQGASADYGYTF; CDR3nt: TGCAGTGCCACACAGGGGGCCTCGGCGGACTATGGCTACACCTTC
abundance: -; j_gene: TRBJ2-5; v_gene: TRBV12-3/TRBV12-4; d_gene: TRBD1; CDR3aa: CASSSGVGQGGGETHYF; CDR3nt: TGTGCCAGCAGTTCCGGAGTCGGACAGGGTGGAGGAGAGACCCATTACTTC
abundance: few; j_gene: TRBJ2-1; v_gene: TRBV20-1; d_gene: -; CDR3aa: CSASWRGPSSYNEQFF; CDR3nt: TGCAGTGCTAGCTGGCGGGGGCCCAGCTCCTACAATGAGCAGTTCTTC
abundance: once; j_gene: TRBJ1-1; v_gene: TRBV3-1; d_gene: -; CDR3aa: CASSQFVGTEAFF; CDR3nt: TGTGCCAGCAGCCAATTTGTTGGCACTGAAGCTTTCTTT
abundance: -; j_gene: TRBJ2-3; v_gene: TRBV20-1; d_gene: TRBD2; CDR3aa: CSARRSGSKTDTQYF; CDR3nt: TGCAGTGCTAGACGTAGCGGGAGTAAAACAGATACGCAGTATTTT
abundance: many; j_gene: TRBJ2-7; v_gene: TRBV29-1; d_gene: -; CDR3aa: CSVRDGFISYEQYF; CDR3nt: TGCAGCGTCCGGGACGGATTTATTTCCTACGAGCAGTACTTC
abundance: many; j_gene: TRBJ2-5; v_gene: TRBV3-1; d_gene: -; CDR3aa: CASSPLGSGTQYF; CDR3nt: TGTGCCAGCAGCCCCCTGGGGTCCGGGACCCAGTACTTC
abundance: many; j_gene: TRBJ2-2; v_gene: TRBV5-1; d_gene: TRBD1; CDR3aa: CASGMTGANTGELFF; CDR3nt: TGCGCCAGCGGAATGACAGGGGCGAACACCGGGGAGCTGTTTTTT
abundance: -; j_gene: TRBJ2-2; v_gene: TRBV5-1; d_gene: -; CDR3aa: CASSSGTSALFELFF; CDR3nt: TGCGCCAGCAGCTCCGGGACATCGGCCCTTTTTGAGCTGTTTTTT
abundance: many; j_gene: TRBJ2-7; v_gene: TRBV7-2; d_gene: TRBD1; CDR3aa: CASSSSRTGGHEQYF; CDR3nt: TGTGCCAGCAGCTCCAGCCGGACAGGGGGGCACGAGCAGTACTTC
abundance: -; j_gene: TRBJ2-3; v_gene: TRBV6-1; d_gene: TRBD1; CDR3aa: CASEGTADTQYF; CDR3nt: TGTGCCAGCGAAGGGACAGCAGATACGCAGTATTTT
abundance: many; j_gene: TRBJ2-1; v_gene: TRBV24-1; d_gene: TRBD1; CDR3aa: CATSEPGQYYNEQFF; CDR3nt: TGTGCCACCAGCGAACCGGGACAGTATTACAATGAGCAGTTCTTC
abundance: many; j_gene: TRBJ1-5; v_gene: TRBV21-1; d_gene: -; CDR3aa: CASSLKSRDRGGFNSNQPQHF; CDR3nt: TGTGCCAGCAGCTTAAAAAGCCGGGACAGGGGGGGATTTAATAGCAATCAGCCCCAGCATTTT
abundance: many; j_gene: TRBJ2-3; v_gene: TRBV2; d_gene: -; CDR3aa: CASSEARLTDTQYF; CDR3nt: TGTGCCAGCAGTGAAGCGCGGCTTACAGATACGCAGTATTTT
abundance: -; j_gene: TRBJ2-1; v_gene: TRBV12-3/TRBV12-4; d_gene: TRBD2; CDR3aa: CASSDSGGAGDEQFF; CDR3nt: TGTGCCAGCAGTGATAGCGGGGGGGCCGGAGATGAGCAGTTCTTC
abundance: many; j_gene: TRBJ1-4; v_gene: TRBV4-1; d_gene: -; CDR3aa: CASSQDILVDRELLNEKLFF; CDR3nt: TGCGCCAGCAGCCAAGATATCTTAGTTGACCGAGAACTTCTTAATGAAAAACTGTTTTTT
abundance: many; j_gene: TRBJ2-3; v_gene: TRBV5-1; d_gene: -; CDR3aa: CASSTGRSTDTQYF; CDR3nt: TGCGCCAGCAGCACGGGACGCAGCACAGATACGCAGTATTTT
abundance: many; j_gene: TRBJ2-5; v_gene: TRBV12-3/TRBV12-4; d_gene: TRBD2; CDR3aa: CASSLYAGGFETQYF; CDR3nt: TGTGCCAGCAGTTTGTACGCGGGGGGTTTTGAGACCCAGTACTTC
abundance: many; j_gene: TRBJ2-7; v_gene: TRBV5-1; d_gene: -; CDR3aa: CASSLTSEQYF; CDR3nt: TGCGCCAGCAGCTTGACGAGCGAGCAGTACTTC
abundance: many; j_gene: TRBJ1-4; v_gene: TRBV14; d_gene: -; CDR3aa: CASSRKGQGAEKLFF; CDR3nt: TGTGCCAGCAGCCGAAAAGGGCAGGGCGCGGAAAAACTGTTTTTT
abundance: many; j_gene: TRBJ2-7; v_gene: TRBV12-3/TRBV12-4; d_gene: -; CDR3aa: CASSRYRSSYEQYF; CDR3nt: TGTGCCAGCAGCAGGTACAGGAGCTCCTACGAGCAGTACTTC
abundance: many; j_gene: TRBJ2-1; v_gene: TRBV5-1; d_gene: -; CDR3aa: CASSLVFGGAAYNEQFF; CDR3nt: TGCGCCAGCAGCTTGGTATTTGGGGGGGCTGCCTACAATGAGCAGTTCTTC
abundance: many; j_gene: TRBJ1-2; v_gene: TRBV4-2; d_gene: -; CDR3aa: CASSQVPQANYGYTF; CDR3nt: TGTGCCAGCAGCCAAGTCCCACAGGCAAACTATGGCTACACCTTC
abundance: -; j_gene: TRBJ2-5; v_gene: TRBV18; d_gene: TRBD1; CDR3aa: CASSPSHRGQETQYF; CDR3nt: TGTGCCAGCTCACCCTCGCACAGGGGGCAGGAGACCCAGTACTTC